This entry describes one T cell receptor beta chain. Germline CDR1 reads MDHEN; CDR2 reads SYDVKM. Trimming cost V 5 bases and J 0 bases, with 10 bases left between them. The CDR3 extends over 14 amino acids. Original methodology: Researchers report that nucleated cell counts were estimated from reference gene primer amplification. Here immunoSEQ multiplex PCR was the method, and the copy in TCRdb shows in-frame clones only, minus some. Clone size and V and J calls were adopted from that table, with D and trimming inferred from the DNA. The table records 250,000 to 300,000 clones, 88% of them present only once. These data come from a study of blood T cell repertoires in COVID-19.

This chain links TRBV28 with TRBJ1-1; D is unresolved. The clonotype was recovered from a young woman with COVID-19, enrolled during active disease. Sequenced sample: peripheral blood. CDR3 region: CASSQQLMNTEAFF. The CDR3 nucleotides read TGTGCCAGCAGTCAACAGCTCATGAACACTGAAGCTTTCTTT.